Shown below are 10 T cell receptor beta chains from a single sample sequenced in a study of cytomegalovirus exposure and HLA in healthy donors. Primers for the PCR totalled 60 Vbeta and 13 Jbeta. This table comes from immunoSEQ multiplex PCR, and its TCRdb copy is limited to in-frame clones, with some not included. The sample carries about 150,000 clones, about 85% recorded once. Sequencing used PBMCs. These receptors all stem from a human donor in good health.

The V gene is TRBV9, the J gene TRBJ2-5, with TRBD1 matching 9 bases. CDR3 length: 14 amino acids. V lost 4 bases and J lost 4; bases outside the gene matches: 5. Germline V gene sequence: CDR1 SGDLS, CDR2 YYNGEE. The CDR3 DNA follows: TGTGCCAGCAGCACGGGACAGGGAGGAGAGACCCAGTACTTC. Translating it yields CASSTGQGGETQYF.

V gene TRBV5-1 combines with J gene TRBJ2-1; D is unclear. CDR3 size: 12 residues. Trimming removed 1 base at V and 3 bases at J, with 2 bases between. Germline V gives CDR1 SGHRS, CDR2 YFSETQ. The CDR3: CASSLRYNEQFF. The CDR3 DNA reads TGCGCCAGCAGCTTGCGCTACAATGAGCAGTTCTTC.

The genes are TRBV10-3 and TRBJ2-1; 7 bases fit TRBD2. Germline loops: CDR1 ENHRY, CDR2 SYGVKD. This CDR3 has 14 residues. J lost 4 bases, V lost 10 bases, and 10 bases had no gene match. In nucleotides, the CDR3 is TGTGCCACCTCTTCTAGGGGAGGGTACAATGAGCAGTTCTTC. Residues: CATSSRGGYNEQFF.

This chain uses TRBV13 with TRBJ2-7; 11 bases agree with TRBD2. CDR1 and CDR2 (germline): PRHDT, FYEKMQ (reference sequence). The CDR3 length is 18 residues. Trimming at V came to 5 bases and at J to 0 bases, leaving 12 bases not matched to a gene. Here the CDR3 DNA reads TGTGCCAGCAGCAAACTAGCGGGAGTATCCCGAAGCTCCTACGAGCAGTACTTC. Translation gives CASSKLAGVSRSSYEQYF.

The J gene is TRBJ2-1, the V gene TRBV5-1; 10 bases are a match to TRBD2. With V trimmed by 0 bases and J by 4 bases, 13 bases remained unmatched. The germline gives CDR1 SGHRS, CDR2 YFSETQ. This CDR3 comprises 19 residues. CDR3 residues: CASSLGASGRGFKYNEQFF. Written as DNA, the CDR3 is TGCGCCAGCAGCTTGGGGGCTAGCGGGAGAGGATTTAAGTACAATGAGCAGTTCTTC.

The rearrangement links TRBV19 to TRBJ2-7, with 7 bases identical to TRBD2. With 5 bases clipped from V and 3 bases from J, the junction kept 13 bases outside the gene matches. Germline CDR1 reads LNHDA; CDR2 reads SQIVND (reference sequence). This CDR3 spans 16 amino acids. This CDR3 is CASSLREGSFRYEQYF. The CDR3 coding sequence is TGTGCCAGTAGTCTTAGGGAGGGGTCCTTTCGCTACGAGCAGTACTTC.

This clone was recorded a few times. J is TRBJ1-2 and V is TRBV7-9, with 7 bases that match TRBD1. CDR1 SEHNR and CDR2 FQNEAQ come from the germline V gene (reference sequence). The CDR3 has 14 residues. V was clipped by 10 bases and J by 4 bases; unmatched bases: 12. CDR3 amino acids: CATLEGANIYGYTF. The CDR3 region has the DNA TGTGCCACCTTGGAGGGGGCGAATATCTATGGCTACACCTTC. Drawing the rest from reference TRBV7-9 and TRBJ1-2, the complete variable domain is DTGVSQNPRHKITKRGQNVTFRCDPISEHNRLYWYRQTLGQGPEFLTYFQNEAQLEKSRLLSDRFSAERPKGSFSTLEIQRTEQGDSAMYLCATLEGANIYGYTFGSGTRLTVV.

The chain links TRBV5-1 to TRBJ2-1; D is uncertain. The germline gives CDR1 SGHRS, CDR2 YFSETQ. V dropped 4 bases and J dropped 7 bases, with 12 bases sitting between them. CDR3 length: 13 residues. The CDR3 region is CASSLPSYNEQFF. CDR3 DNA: TGCGCCAGCAGCCTACCCTCGTATAATGAGCAGTTCTTC. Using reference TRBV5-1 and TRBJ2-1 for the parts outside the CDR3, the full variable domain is KAGVTQTPRYLIKTRGQQVTLSCSPISGHRSVSWYQQTPGQGLQFLFEYFSETQRNKGNFPGRFSGRQFSNSRSEMNVSTLELGDSALYLCASSLPSYNEQFFGPGTRLTVL.

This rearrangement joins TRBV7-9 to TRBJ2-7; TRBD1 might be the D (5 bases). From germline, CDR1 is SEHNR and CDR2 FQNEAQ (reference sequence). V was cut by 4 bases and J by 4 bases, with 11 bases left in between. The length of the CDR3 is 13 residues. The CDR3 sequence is CASSSGHLYEQYF. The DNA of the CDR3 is TGTGCCAGCAGCTCAGGACACCTATACGAGCAGTACTTC.

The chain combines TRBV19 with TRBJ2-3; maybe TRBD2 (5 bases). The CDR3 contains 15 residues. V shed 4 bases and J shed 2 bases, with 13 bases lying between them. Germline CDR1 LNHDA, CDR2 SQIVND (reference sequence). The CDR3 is CASSTADSFTDTQYF. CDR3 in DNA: TGTGCCAGTAGTACGGCGGACTCCTTCACAGATACGCAGTATTTT. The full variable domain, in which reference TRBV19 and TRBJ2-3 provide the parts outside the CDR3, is DGGITQSPKYLFRKEGQNVTLSCEQNLNHDAMYWYRQDPGQGLRLIYYSQIVNDFQKGDIAEGYSVSREKKESFPLTVTSAQKNPTAFYLCASSTADSFTDTQYFGPGTRLTVL.